A selection of T cell receptor beta chains follows, all from one sample in a study of shared clonotypes between healthy human individuals. Libraries were prepared by immunoSEQ multiplex PCR; TCRdb keeps only in-frame clonotypes and omits some of them. The sample lists a few million clones, less than 95% occurring once. Sequencing input: naive CD4+ T cells from PBMCs. These receptor sequences come from a man between 18 and 35 years old in good health. Some clones in this sample may be carry-over from other donors' samples. Each CDR3 is given with its conserved first and last residue. The order of the fields is J gene, V gene, CDR3 protein.

TRBJ2-5,TRBV7-3,CASSLGLAGAETQYF
TRBJ1-4,TRBV27,CASTMEGARATNEKLFF
TRBJ1-2,TRBV6-6,CASSYGPDGGYTF
TRBJ2-1,TRBV4-2,CASSQGNSANEQFF
TRBJ2-5,TRBV9,CASSTGLAGGIQETQYF
TRBJ1-5,TRBV28,CASSPPFDAYPKHF
TRBJ1-1,TRBV19,CASSLSGLTWKGAFF
TRBJ1-5,TRBV29-1,CSAEVSDSGGWAQHF
TRBJ1-5,TRBV28,CASSLFFLLNQPQHF
TRBJ2-3,TRBV7-3,CASSLTSQGADTQYF
TRBJ2-7,TRBV9,CASSPVGSYEQYF
TRBJ1-5,TRBV6-1,CASFISWGQPQHF
TRBJ1-1,TRBV7-9,CASSSQPNTEAFF
TRBJ2-7,TRBV7-2,CASSLVLLAGGAYEQYF
TRBJ2-7,TRBV7-2,CASSPQRGLAYEQYF
TRBJ1-5,TRBV28,CASTGGGYNQPQHF
TRBJ1-1,TRBV19,CASIDLGTGNTEAFF
TRBJ2-1,TRBV5-6,CASSLVWGNEQFF
TRBJ2-7,TRBV5-1,CASSLGGLAGSEQYF
TRBJ2-7,TRBV14,CASSHGVAQYF
TRBJ2-1,TRBV2,CASRKGGRTSYNEQFF
TRBJ2-2,TRBV20-1,CSASKTGELFF
TRBJ2-5,TRBV5-4,CASSWGLAEGGETQYF
TRBJ2-7,TRBV18,CASSPNVAGVSREQYF
TRBJ2-7,TRBV6-5,CASSLLAGENYEQYF
TRBJ2-7,TRBV28,CASSRHPPSYEQYF
TRBJ1-5,TRBV7-8,CASSFTDSNQPQHF
TRBJ2-5,TRBV5-1,CASSPSPETQYF
TRBJ1-1,TRBV6-5,CASRPQGASHTEAFF
TRBJ2-1,TRBV2,CASSEWGSAAYNEQFF
TRBJ1-3,TRBV5-1,CASSQTTGLSGNTIYF
TRBJ2-3,TRBV5-1,CASSPWGAAAQESTDTQYF
TRBJ1-3,TRBV29-1,CSLGQGSVSGNTIYF
TRBJ1-1,TRBV5-6,CASSEGPRMNTEAFF
TRBJ2-7,TRBV7-2,CASSFSLYEQYF
TRBJ2-3,TRBV25-1,CASRRQGGDTQYF
TRBJ1-5,TRBV2,CASSVTGDQPQHF
TRBJ1-1,TRBV28,CASSLSGGPNTEAFF
TRBJ2-7,TRBV18,CASSPTAGPTYEQYF
TRBJ2-2,TRBV28,CASTLGGESTGSAGELFF
TRBJ2-2,TRBV27,CASSHPGLAGISTGELFF
TRBJ2-1,TRBV18,CASSPTSGPYNEQFF
TRBJ2-1,TRBV29-1,CSAGRGREPYNEQFF
TRBJ2-1,TRBV10-3,CAISGGMDEQFF
TRBJ2-7,TRBV7-9,CASSYAGVSWYF
TRBJ2-7,TRBV28,CASRPRGAKTYEQYF
TRBJ2-3,TRBV2,CASQTQLAADTQYF
TRBJ1-1,TRBV7-9,CASRGEGTANTEAFF